Below, 19 T cell receptor beta chains from the same sample are listed, as sequenced in a study of type 1 and type 2 diabetes patients. Amplification started from genomic DNA. Amplification of the beta chain CDR3 used 30 forward and 13 reverse multiplex primers. A single record per CDR3 protein comes from TCRdb applying MiXCR to the multiplex PCR reads. The table includes about 250,000 distinct CDR3 sequences, 45% to 60% detected once. The sample consisted of peripheral blood mononuclear cells (PBMCs). The receptors originated from a man aged 18 to 30 with type 2 diabetes.

The chain recombines TRBV5-1 with TRBJ2-1; 11 nucleotides match TRBD2. CDR1 is SGHRS, CDR2 YFSETQ, per germline. This CDR3 is 15 amino acids long. V lost 0 bases, J lost 8 bases, and 4 bases stayed unmatched. In DNA form, the CDR3 reads TGCGCCAGCAGCTTGGTACCTAGCGGGGGGTATGAGCAGTTCTTC. Translation: CASSLVPSGGYEQFF.

The J gene is TRBJ1-2, the V gene TRBV27; 12 bases match TRBD1. This CDR3 comprises 13 residues. V gave up 8 bases and J gave up 8 bases; unmatched junction bases: 6. The germline V gene encodes CDR1 MNHEY and CDR2 SMNVEV (reference sequence). CDR3 sequence (DNA): TGTGCCAGCGGGACAGGGGGCGCTTTGGGCTACACCTTC. This translates into CASGTGGALGYTF.

This clonotype was seen repeatedly, ten times or more. CDR3 sequence reads: CASIRDHEQYF. The DNA for the CDR3 is TGTGCCAGCATCAGGGACCACGAGCAGTACTTC. The chain links TRBV25-1 to TRBJ2-7; D may match TRBD1 or TRBD2 (5 bases each). Germline-derived CDR1 and CDR2 are MGHDK and SYGVNS. The CDR3 contains 11 residues. V was trimmed by 7 bases and J by 5 bases, leaving 9 bases between them.

V gene TRBV19 combines with J gene TRBJ1-5; D gene uncertain. The V end was cut by 3 bases, the J end by 6 bases, with 12 bases between. CDR1 is LNHDA, CDR2 SQIVND, per germline (reference sequence). The CDR3 length is 14 residues. CDR3 residues: CASSMGNRGQPQHF. CDR3 coding DNA: TGTGCCAGTAGTATGGGCAACAGAGGTCAGCCCCAGCATTTT. Full variable domain (missing parts from reference TRBV19 and TRBJ1-5): DGGITQSPKYLFRKEGQNVTLSCEQNLNHDAMYWYRQDPGQGLRLIYYSQIVNDFQKGDIAEGYSVSREKKESFPLTVTSAQKNPTAFYLCASSMGNRGQPQHFGDGTRLSIL.

This rearrangement joins TRBV12-3 or TRBV12-4 to TRBJ2-7, with 10 bases aligning to TRBD1. This CDR3 is built from 15 residues. V was pared by 4 bases and J by 7 bases, with 10 bases of the junction left unmatched. CDR3 in amino acids: CASSSGTGVLGEQYF. CDR3 nucleotide sequence: TGTGCCAGCAGTTCCGGGACAGGGGTTCTAGGTGAGCAGTACTTC.

This rearrangement joins TRBV10-3 to TRBJ1-1; tentative D call: TRBD1 (5 bases). Germline V gives CDR1 ENHRY, CDR2 SYGVKD. The CDR3 is 14 amino acids. V lost 4 bases and J 1 base, leaving 10 bases between the germline ends. The CDR3 is CAISVGTANTEAFF. The CDR3 nucleotides read TGTGCCATCAGTGTTGGGACGGCGAACACTGAAGCTTTCTTT.

This chain links TRBV4-3 with TRBJ2-3, with D hard to call. Trimming left V 1 base short and J 4 bases short, with 6 bases between. Germline CDR1 and CDR2: LGHNA and YSLEER. This CDR3 is 13 amino acids long. The CDR3 loop is CASSQGASDTQYF. CDR3 in DNA: TGCGCCAGCAGCCAAGGGGCATCAGATACGCAGTATTTT.

This clonotype has just one count. This chain joins TRBV19 and TRBJ2-7, with unresolved D. CDR1 is LNHDA and CDR2 is SQIVND in the germline V gene (reference sequence). The CDR3 sequence is 11 residues long. V was pared by 3 bases and J by 9 bases, with 9 bases between. The DNA of the CDR3 is TGTGCCAGTAGTATGGGATTCGGGCAGTACTTC. Translated: CASSMGFGQYF.

This clonotype has just a few counts. The chain joins TRBV19 to TRBJ2-7, with TRBD2 as a possible D gene (6 bases). The CDR3 covers 15 residues. Germline V gene data show CDR1 as LNHDA and CDR2 as SQIVND (reference sequence). Trimming took 5 bases from V and 3 from J, leaving 17 bases between them. CDR3 sequence: CASSPRASEVYEQYF. The CDR3 bases are TGTGCCAGTAGTCCCCGGGCTAGCGAGGTCTACGAGCAGTACTTC.

The chain is built from TRBV10-3 and TRBJ2-7, with a tentative D call TRBD2 (5 bases). V was trimmed by 2 bases and J by 1 base, leaving 12 bases between them. Germline-derived CDR1 and CDR2 are ENHRY and SYGVKD. The CDR3 has 15 amino acids. The CDR3 nucleotides are TGTGCCATCAGTGAGCCTCGACGGGGATCCTACGAGCAGTACTTC. The encoded protein is CAISEPRRGSYEQYF.

The rearrangement links TRBV19 to TRBJ2-5; TRBD2 might be the D (6 bases). The germline V gene encodes CDR1 LNHDA and CDR2 SQIVND (reference sequence). The CDR3 sequence is 18 residues long. V was pared by 4 bases and J by 2 bases, with 23 bases between. The CDR3 loop is CASSTGLAAQFGQETQYF. The CDR3 DNA follows: TGTGCCAGTAGTACAGGGTTAGCGGCGCAATTTGGACAAGAGACCCAGTACTTC.

V gene TRBV7-9 combines with J gene TRBJ1-2, with unresolved D. The germline V and J ends were trimmed by 7 bases and 4 bases, with 13 bases remaining between them. The CDR3 sequence is 13 residues long. Germline CDR1 is SEHNR and CDR2 is FQNEAQ (reference sequence). The CDR3 protein is CASNADRIYGYTF. In DNA, the CDR3 is TGTGCCAGCAACGCTGACCGGATCTATGGCTACACCTTC.

In this sample, this clonotype turned up once. V gene TRBV20-1 combines with J gene TRBJ2-1; the match to TRBD2 covers 11 bases. This CDR3 is 15 amino acids long. Germline V gene data show CDR1 as DFQATT and CDR2 as SNEGSKA (reference sequence). Trimming removed 2 bases from V and 4 bases from J; junction bases left unmatched: 4. The CDR3 DNA sequence: TGCAGTGCTAGACCTAGCGGGAGGTATTACAATGAGCAGTTCTTC. Encoded protein: CSARPSGRYYNEQFF.

The chain links TRBV30 to TRBJ2-5, with 8 positions matching TRBD1. V lost 0 bases and J lost 4; bases outside the gene matches: 4. Germline loops: CDR1 GTSNPN, CDR2 SVGIG (reference sequence). The length of the CDR3 is 14 residues. CDR3 DNA sequence: TGTGCCTGGAGTGTTGGACAGGGAGGAGAGACCCAGTACTTC. Its translation is CAWSVGQGGETQYF.

This clonotype is deemed medium-sized (0.01 to 0.1%). This CDR3 reads CASRGTEAFF. The CDR3 DNA is TGTGCCAGCAGGGGCACTGAAGCTTTCTTT. This sequence joins TRBV25-1 and TRBJ1-1; no clear D. The CDR3 length is 10 residues. The germline V gene encodes CDR1 MGHDK and CDR2 SYGVNS. Trimming left V 6 bases short and J 4 bases short, with 3 bases between.

The rearrangement links TRBV19 to TRBJ1-2; D gene unclear. CDR1 is LNHDA, CDR2 SQIVND, per germline (reference sequence). Trimming took off 4 bases at V and 4 bases at J, with 16 bases between the two ends. The CDR3 extends over 15 amino acids. The CDR3 reads CASSKNTLLLYGYTF. Written as DNA, the CDR3 is TGTGCCAGTAGTAAAAACACCCTTCTCCTCTATGGCTACACCTTC.

This clonotype showed up just a few times. This sequence joins TRBV10-2 and TRBJ1-1, with 7 bases fitting TRBD1. The V and J ends lost 9 bases and 5 bases, in that order; junction bases with no gene match: 6. The CDR3 totals 12 residues. The germline CDR1 and CDR2 sequences are WSHSY and SAAADI. The CDR3 here is CASLGGQTEAFF. For the CDR3, the DNA is TGCGCCAGTCTAGGGGGACAGACTGAAGCTTTCTTT.

This chain connects TRBV7-3 to TRBJ1-6; D gene uncertain. V lost 2 bases and J lost 7, with 12 bases in between. The germline gives CDR1 SGHTA, CDR2 FQGTGA. The CDR3 has 15 residues. The CDR3, as DNA: TGTGCCAGCAGCTTAGACGGCAGGCGAAATTCACCCCTCCACTTT. Translated: CASSLDGRRNSPLHF.

Only a few counts were recorded for this clonotype. V is TRBV19 and J is TRBJ2-2; 7 bases match TRBD1. V lost 3 bases, J lost 7 bases, and 8 bases stayed unmatched. Germline CDR1 and CDR2: LNHDA and SQIVND (reference sequence). This CDR3 is 15 amino acids long. The CDR3: CASSMGQPNIGELFF. CDR3 in DNA: TGTGCCAGTAGTATGGGACAGCCGAATATCGGGGAGCTGTTTTTT.